The sample holds a few counts of the clone carrying this T cell receptor beta chain. Assay used: immunoSEQ multiplex PCR; TCRdb lists only in-frame clones, some missing. The sample includes about 98,000 clones, approximately 78% of them seen just once. This record belongs to a study of radiotherapy plus CTLA-4 blockade in lung cancer. The CDR3 loop spans 11 amino acids. V lost 3 bases, J lost 7 bases, and 7 bases lay in between. Germline V gene sequence: CDR1 DFQATT, CDR2 SNEGSKA (reference sequence). Specimen: peripheral blood, collected from a patient treated with radiotherapy plus ipilimumab. This sequence was found in a human donor with non-small cell lung cancer who had a partial response to radiotherapy plus ipilimumab. The chain has TRBV20-1 and TRBJ2-4, with TRBD1 as a possible D gene (6 bases). In nucleotides, the CDR3 is TGCAGTGCTAGGGACAGCAACATTCAGTACTTC. It translates to CSARDSNIQYF.